These T cell receptor beta chains were read from a single sample in a study of blood T cells in healthy people across ages. TCRdb ran MiXCR on the 5' RACE reads and lists one entry per CDR3 protein. The table lists about 830,000 distinct CDR3 sequences, 58% of them singletons. Sequenced input: blood. The receptor set was obtained from a man aged 25-45 years in good health. Each CDR3 is given with its conserved first and last residue. A D gene is named only where the DNA matches it firmly. The size entry is marked missing in some rows and otherwise reads once, few, many or a size class.

TRBJ2-2,TRBV4-3,-,-,CASSQGVGMTGELFF,TGCGCCAGCAGCCAAGGTGTAGGAATGACCGGGGAGCTGTTTTTT
TRBJ1-1,TRBV11-3,-,many,CASSYSFGTEAFF,TGTGCCAGCAGCTATTCCTTTGGCACTGAAGCTTTCTTT
TRBJ1-1,TRBV29-1,-,-,CSVEHGGGPNTEAFF,TGCAGCGTTGAACACGGAGGGGGGCCGAACACTGAAGCTTTCTTT
TRBJ1-5,TRBV13,-,-,CASSAGGRQPQHF,TGTGCCAGCAGCGCCGGGGGGCGGCAGCCCCAGCATTTT
TRBJ2-2,TRBV3-1,-,-,CASSRRCTGELFF,TGTGCCAGCAGCCGCAGGTGCACCGGGGAGCTGTTTTTT
TRBJ2-7,TRBV6-5,-,-,CASSYSPRVDEQYF,TGTGCCAGCAGTTACTCGCCGAGAGTGGACGAGCAGTACTTC
TRBJ2-3,TRBV7-3,-,-,CASSPTALKGDTQYF,TGTGCCAGCAGCCCTACGGCCCTAAAGGGAGATACGCAGTATTTT
TRBJ2-5,TRBV6-1,TRBD1,-,CASSAGGKETQYF,TGTGCCAGCAGTGCAGGGGGCAAGGAGACCCAGTACTTC
TRBJ2-1,TRBV6-1,TRBD1,once,CVSVTGTGRHNEQFF,TGTGTGTCCGTAACCGGGACAGGTCGACACAATGAGCAGTTCTTC
TRBJ2-7,TRBV11-2,-,-,CASKGTLSSYEQYF,TGTGCCAGCAAGGGGACGCTGAGCTCCTACGAGCAGTACTTC
TRBJ2-7,TRBV7-2,TRBD1,-,CASSSDRGRVEQYF,TGTGCCAGCAGCAGCGACAGGGGGAGAGTCGAGCAGTACTTC
TRBJ2-5,TRBV28,-,-,CASSIGTLETQYF,TGTGCCAGCAGCATCGGGACTCTGGAGACCCAGTACTTC
TRBJ2-3,TRBV20-1,TRBD1,-,CSARYLGTEWTDTQYF,TGCAGTGCTAGATATTTGGGGACAGAGTGGACAGATACGCAGTATTTT
TRBJ2-7,TRBV7-8,TRBD1,-,CASSPGTGILYEQYF,TGTGCCAGCAGCCCCGGGACAGGGATTCTCTACGAGCAGTACTTC
TRBJ2-7,TRBV29-1,-,-,CSVEDRTDESSYEQYF,TGCAGCGTTGAAGATAGAACCGACGAAAGCTCCTACGAGCAGTACTTC
TRBJ1-5,TRBV5-6,-,once,CASSLGPSANQPQHF,TGTGCCAGCAGCTTGGGGCCTTCCGCTAATCAGCCCCAGCATTTT
TRBJ2-1,TRBV7-2,-,-,CASSPLGGGSYNEQFF,TGTGCCAGCAGCCCACTTGGGGGTGGCTCCTACAATGAGCAGTTCTTC
TRBJ2-1,TRBV20-1,-,-,CSARVRGSSYNEQFF,TGCAGTGCTAGGGTACGCGGTAGCTCCTACAATGAGCAGTTCTTC
TRBJ2-3,TRBV28,TRBD2,few,CATTGGLGTDTQYF,TGTGCCACCACGGGGGGTCTGGGGACAGATACGCAGTATTTT
TRBJ2-3,TRBV6-4,TRBD1,-,CASSGDRGDTQYF,TGTGCCAGCAGTGGGGACAGAGGAGATACGCAGTATTTT
TRBJ2-4,TRBV29-1,-,-,CSVAPFMNLAKNIQYF,TGCAGCGTTGCCCCCTTTATGAATCTAGCCAAAAACATTCAGTACTTC
TRBJ2-1,TRBV9,-,-,CASTRSQGTDEQFF,TGTGCCAGCACCAGATCACAGGGTACGGATGAGCAGTTCTTC
TRBJ2-6,TRBV7-2,-,few,CASSLAGGSGANVLTF,TGCGCCAGCAGCTTGGCCGGGGGATCTGGGGCCAACGTCCTGACTTTC
TRBJ1-1,TRBV2,-,-,CASSEGGWSEAFF,TGTGCCAGCAGTGAAGGGGGTTGGTCTGAAGCTTTCTTT
TRBJ2-3,TRBV28,-,-,CASSFFRGKSTDTQYF,TGTGCCAGCAGTTTTTTTCGCGGGAAGAGCACAGATACGCAGTATTTT
TRBJ1-2,TRBV27,-,-,CASSEGLPFPEGYTF,TGTGCCAGCAGTGAGGGACTCCCCTTTCCTGAGGGCTACACCTTC
TRBJ2-3,TRBV7-2,-,-,CASSLARGLATDTQYF,TGTGCCAGCAGCCTAGCGAGGGGGCTCGCCACAGATACGCAGTATTTT
TRBJ1-4,TRBV3-1,-,-,CASSHRVLTNEKLFF,TGTGCCAGCAGCCACAGGGTCTTAACTAATGAAAAACTGTTTTTT
TRBJ1-1,TRBV7-8,-,-,CASSAGRLAEAFF,TGTGCCAGCAGCGCAGGGAGGTTGGCTGAAGCTTTCTTT
TRBJ1-2,TRBV6-1,-,-,CASSEPWLRNGYTF,TGTGCCAGCAGTGAACCTTGGTTGCGGAATGGCTACACCTTC
TRBJ2-3,TRBV4-2,TRBD2,-,CASSQEVAGGSSTRTDTQYF,TGTGCCAGCAGCCAAGAAGTAGCGGGAGGGAGCAGTACGCGTACAGATACGCAGTATTTT